The sequence of this T cell receptor (beta chain) was determined in a study of T cell repertoires in cytomegalovirus infection (dated by TCRdb to about 2019). Regarding the study in general: Alongside well-studied HLA-B-restricted epitopes, the peptide stimulations were aimed at recently identified HLA-C-restricted CMV epitopes, whose presentation resists viral immunomodulation. Donor HLA type was relevant to the analysis, because carriage of CMV infection together with the matching HLA type was indicated by public TCR beta signatures.

This clonotype has a count of ten or more. Its binding antigen is unknown. No base quality information exists; no much larger clone differs at one position. In the paper's terms, the treatment or condition label means: in vitro stimulation with specific CMV peptide epitopes to enrich CMV-specific T cells. Instrument used: Illumina HiSeq 1500. In-frame beta chains were kept once TCRdb had trimmed the public reads at Q25 with fastp and called clones with MiXCR. Rows matching on CDR3 protein sequence are summarized as one entry with the most common DNA and genes. The sample profile shows about 500,000 distinct CDR3 sequences; roughly 34% of them were found once. About a sixth of the sample rests with the top ten. Deletion took 2 bases off V and 3 bases off J, with a span of 18 bases between the germline ends. Via the germline V gene (reference sequence), CDR1 is SEHNR and CDR2 FQNEAQ. The CDR3 runs 17 residues from the cysteine to the phenylalanine. The retained sequence is limited to the CDR3, 51 bases, with the frame set at the first base.

Results and caveats for the whole study, not just this receptor: In the ex vivo response, HLA-C-restricted CMV-specific TCR beta clonotypes were dominant, and in two of eight donors the single most frequent clonotype came from this HLA-C-restricted group. In both this cohort and an independent roughly 400-donor cohort, the cumulative frequency of public TCR beta family members distinguished carriers of CMV infection plus the relevant HLA type.

The material was cultured PBMCs, obtained from culture after CMV antigen stimulation. Recombination linked TRBV7-9 to TRBJ2-3, with the D call perhaps TRBD1 or TRBD2, as 6 bases match in each case. The origin of this receptor is a human donor in good health (CMV status not recorded). Some clones in this sample may be carry-over from other donors' samples. The CDR3 amino acid sequence is: CASSLHLGGRQTDTQYF. Here is the DNA: TGTGCCAGCAGCTTACATTTGGGGGGCCGGCAAACAGATACGCAGTATTTT.